This is a list of T cell receptor beta chains from one sample in a study of blood T cells in healthy people across ages. One entry per CDR3 protein, called by TCRdb with MiXCR from the 5' RACE reads. The data show about 700,000 distinct CDR3 sequences, with about 34% seen just once and 15% held by the top ten. Sequenced input: blood. The receptors shown here come from an elderly woman in good health. The CDR3 runs from the conserved cysteine through the conserved F or W. A D gene is named only where the DNA matches it firmly. Clone size is stated in some rows and not others, as once, few, many or a class when expanded.

clone_size,v_call,j_call,d_call,cdr3_aa,cdr3_nt
many,TRBV29-1,TRBJ1-2,.,CSVEDRGLGYGYTF,TGCAGCGTTGAAGATCGCGGACTTGGCTATGGCTACACCTTC
few,TRBV10-3,TRBJ1-3,.,CATSGSTSGNTIYF,TGTGCCACCTCGGGGAGCACCTCTGGAAACACCATATATTTT
few,TRBV6-1,TRBJ1-5,TRBD1,CASSEGTGVGNQPQHF,TGTGCCAGCAGTGAAGGGACAGGGGTGGGCAATCAGCCCCAGCATTTT
many,TRBV11-1,TRBJ2-1,TRBD2,CASSLRGAPLNEQFF,TGTGCCAGCAGCCTGCGGGGGGCCCCGCTCAATGAGCAGTTCTTC
many,TRBV20-1,TRBJ2-3,.,CSAREPRTSTDTQYF,TGCAGTGCTAGAGAACCGAGGACTAGCACAGATACGCAGTATTTT
many,TRBV5-1,TRBJ1-2,.,CASSPSVLGRARGYTF,TGCGCCAGCAGCCCCTCGGTATTAGGACGGGCCCGTGGCTACACCTTC
.,TRBV24-1,TRBJ2-1,.,CATSDSGTPINDEQFF,TGTGCCACCAGTGACTCCGGGACCCCAATTAATGATGAGCAGTTCTTC
.,TRBV7-7,TRBJ2-1,.,CASSTGEDNEQFF,TGTGCTAGCTCCACAGGCGAGGACAATGAGCAGTTCTTC
few,TRBV20-1,TRBJ1-2,.,CSARGEGSGYTF,TGCAGTGCTAGAGGAGAAGGGAGCGGCTACACCTTC
.,TRBV29-1,TRBJ2-7,.,CSVRRGDSYEQYF,TGCAGCGTTCGGCGGGGTGACTCCTACGAGCAGTACTTC
.,TRBV24-1,TRBJ2-5,TRBD1,CATSDPADRASYNEQYF,TGTGCCACCAGTGATCCAGCGGACAGGGCATCCTACAATGAGCAGTACTTC
.,TRBV7-3,TRBJ2-6,.,CASSLSGPGANVLTF,TGTGCCAGCAGCTTAAGCGGGCCTGGGGCCAACGTCCTGACTTTC
.,TRBV19,TRBJ1-5,.,CASMGQINQPQHF,TGTGCCAGTATGGGCCAGATCAATCAGCCCCAGCATTTT
few,TRBV4-3,TRBJ1-2,TRBD1,CASSQVATGGNGYTF,TGCGCCAGCAGCCAGGTCGCGACAGGGGGGAACGGCTACACCTTC
many,TRBV6-5,TRBJ1-2,.,CASSSRGANYGYTF,TGTGCCAGCAGTTCCCGCGGAGCTAACTATGGCTACACCTTC
few,TRBV30,TRBJ1-2,TRBD1,CAWSGQEVHGYTF,TGTGCCTGGTCGGGACAGGAAGTTCATGGCTACACCTTC
many,TRBV29-1,TRBJ2-6,.,CSVERRTSSGANVLTF,TGCAGCGTTGAAAGGAGGACCAGCTCTGGGGCCAACGTCCTGACTTTC
.,TRBV12-3/TRBV12-4,TRBJ1-1,.,CASSLEGYRNTEAFF,TGTGCCAGCAGTTTAGAAGGGTATAGGAACACTGAAGCTTTCTTT
many,TRBV30,TRBJ2-3,TRBD1,CAWSASQGSTDTQYF,TGTGCCTGGAGTGCGTCACAGGGGAGCACAGATACGCAGTATTTT
many,TRBV28,TRBJ1-2,.,CASSAHGTARTYTF,TGTGCCAGCAGTGCCCACGGGACGGCCCGTACCTACACCTTC
.,TRBV7-3,TRBJ2-3,TRBD2,CASSLLGASGGPYTDTQYF,TGTGCCAGCAGCCTCCTCGGGGCTAGCGGGGGGCCGTACACAGATACGCAGTATTTT
.,TRBV20-1,TRBJ2-3,.,CSARGSSPGATDTQYF,TGCAGTGCTAGAGGCTCCTCCCCGGGGGCGACAGATACGCAGTATTTT